A selection of T cell receptor beta chains follows, all from one sample in a study of blood T cells in healthy people across ages. TCRdb ran MiXCR on the 5' RACE reads and lists one entry per CDR3 protein. The table has 1.5 million to 2 million distinct CDR3 sequences, 28% seen once. The sequencing sample was made of blood. The receptors originated from a woman in her thirties in good health. CDR3s include the opening cysteine and the closing phenylalanine or tryptophan. A D gene is named only where the DNA matches it firmly. Some rows have no size entry. The others give once, few or many, or a class for an expanded clone.

TRBV7-2	.	few	TRBJ2-5	CAGSPYRVTQYF	TGTGCCGGCAGCCCTTACAGAGTTACCCAGTACTTC
TRBV9	.	.	TRBJ2-3	CASSAHDGIGTDTQYF	TGTGCCAGCAGCGCACACGACGGCATCGGCACAGATACGCAGTATTTT
TRBV18	.	.	TRBJ2-6	CAGSPGDGGANVLTF	TGTGCCGGCTCACCAGGGGATGGAGGGGCCAACGTCCTGACTTTC
TRBV7-3	.	few	TRBJ1-5	CASSSQLGGRQGQPQHF	TGTGCCAGCAGCTCACAGTTGGGGGGCAGACAAGGGCAGCCCCAGCATTTT
TRBV14	.	.	TRBJ2-7	CASSQDLSVEQYF	TGTGCCAGCAGCCAAGATCTGAGCGTCGAGCAGTACTTC
TRBV20-1	TRBD2	.	TRBJ2-7	CSARESLAEYSPYEQYF	TGCAGTGCTAGAGAATCGCTAGCGGAGTATAGCCCCTACGAGCAGTACTTC
TRBV9	.	many	TRBJ2-7	CASSEADGGEQYF	TGTGCCAGCAGCGAGGCAGACGGGGGTGAGCAGTACTTC
TRBV7-2	.	.	TRBJ2-2	CASSLGGSARELFF	TGTGCCAGCAGCTTAGGGGGTTCAGCCCGGGAGCTGTTTTTT
TRBV2	TRBD1	.	TRBJ1-2	CASSWDRGAIGYTF	TGTGCCAGCAGTTGGGACAGGGGTGCTATAGGCTACACCTTC
TRBV24-1	.	many	TRBJ2-1	CATSDLGQKQFF	TGTGCCACCAGTGATTTGGGACAGAAGCAGTTCTTC
TRBV5-1	.	few	TRBJ2-7	CASSIGPGEQYF	TGCGCCAGCAGCATCGGGCCGGGCGAGCAGTACTTC
TRBV7-2	.	.	TRBJ2-7	CAGSLDLAGSYNEQYF	TGTGCCGGCAGCTTAGATCTCGCCGGCTCCTACAATGAGCAGTACTTC
TRBV7-9	.	.	TRBJ1-3	CASSSRGRGPNTIYF	TGTGCCAGCAGCTCCAGGGGCAGGGGACCGAACACCATATATTTT
TRBV10-3	.	.	TRBJ2-7	CAIKEGGSYEQYF	TGTGCCATCAAGGAAGGCGGCTCCTACGAGCAGTACTTC
TRBV27	TRBD1	few	TRBJ1-6	CASSRGAGTGVSPLHF	TGTGCCAGCAGTCGGGGGGCCGGGACAGGGGTTTCACCCCTCCACTTT
TRBV11-2	.	few	TRBJ1-2	CASSGEAGLDGYTF	TGTGCCAGCAGCGGAGAGGCAGGGCTAGATGGCTACACCTTC
TRBV6-5	TRBD1	.	TRBJ1-6	CASSWGQLVISPLHF	TGTGCCAGCAGTTGGGGACAGCTAGTTATTTCACCCCTCCACTTT
TRBV7-9	.	.	TRBJ2-5	CASSVDYEETQYF	TGTGCCAGCAGCGTCGACTACGAAGAGACCCAGTACTTC
TRBV10-3	TRBD1	.	TRBJ1-4	CATKTGGNEKLFF	TGTGCCACCAAGACAGGGGGAAATGAAAAACTGTTTTTT
TRBV12-3/TRBV12-4	.	few	TRBJ2-4	CASSPWGGNRRGEQYF	TGTGCCAGCTCTCCTTGGGGCGGGAACCGCCGCGGGGAGCAGTACTTC
TRBV9	TRBD2	.	TRBJ2-5	CASSVGLAGAGETQYF	TGTGCCAGCAGCGTAGGGTTAGCGGGGGCCGGGGAGACCCAGTACTTC
TRBV12-3/TRBV12-4	.	.	TRBJ1-1	CASLQSSVPNTEAFF	TGTGCCAGCCTTCAGAGCAGCGTTCCGAACACTGAAGCTTTCTTT
TRBV7-2	.	.	TRBJ2-1	CASSAMQGRSRGEQFF	TGTGCCAGCAGCGCAATGCAGGGGAGATCGCGGGGGGAGCAGTTCTTC
TRBV27	TRBD2	few	TRBJ2-7	CASSLQGLGAEQYF	TGTGCCAGCAGTTTACAGGGACTAGGGGCCGAGCAGTACTTC
TRBV27	.	few	TRBJ2-7	CASSQWAGSPYGQYF	TGTGCCAGCAGTCAATGGGCAGGGTCCCCCTACGGGCAGTACTTC
TRBV7-9	.	.	TRBJ1-1	CASSLGRGVDTEAFF	TGTGCCAGCAGCTTGGGCAGGGGAGTGGACACTGAAGCTTTCTTT
TRBV7-2	.	many	TRBJ2-1	CASSTLGVPRYNEQFF	TGTGCCAGCAGCACACTCGGGGTCCCTCGCTACAATGAGCAGTTCTTC
TRBV28	.	.	TRBJ2-5	CASSLIQEKETQYF	TGTGCCAGCAGTTTGATACAGGAAAAAGAGACCCAGTACTTC
TRBV9	.	few	TRBJ2-1	CASSVVPEGPPGEQFF	TGTGCCAGCAGCGTAGTTCCCGAGGGTCCTCCGGGGGAGCAGTTCTTC
TRBV7-9	.	.	TRBJ2-2	CAGSLGPGNTGELFF	TGTGCCGGCAGCTTAGGCCCAGGGAACACCGGGGAGCTGTTTTTT
TRBV10-2	TRBD2	.	TRBJ2-1	CASSTPTSGAYSEQFF	TGCGCCAGCAGTACCCCGACTAGCGGGGCATACAGTGAGCAGTTCTTC
TRBV18	TRBD1	.	TRBJ2-5	CASSPGTGTTGQYF	TGTGCCAGCTCACCCGGGACAGGGACTACCGGGCAGTACTTC
TRBV4-1	.	few	TRBJ2-5	CASRGSGTQYF	TGCGCCAGCAGGGGGTCGGGGACCCAGTACTTC
TRBV9	TRBD1	.	TRBJ1-2	CASGDSSNYGYTF	TGTGCCAGCGGGGACAGCTCTAACTATGGCTACACCTTC
TRBV9	TRBD1	many	TRBJ2-7	CASSADREYEQYF	TGTGCCAGCAGCGCTGACAGGGAATACGAGCAGTACTTC
TRBV12-3/TRBV12-4	TRBD1	few	TRBJ1-1	CASRPRQGRTEAFF	TGTGCCAGCAGGCCTCGACAGGGAAGAACTGAAGCTTTCTTT
TRBV20-1	.	.	TRBJ2-3	CSASPPEGLDTQYF	TGCAGTGCTTCGCCCCCCGAGGGGCTTGATACGCAGTATTTT
TRBV12-3/TRBV12-4	TRBD1	few	TRBJ1-2	CASSFGGQGAVGYTF	TGTGCCAGCAGTTTTGGGGGACAGGGGGCTGTTGGCTACACCTTC
TRBV20-1	TRBD2	many	TRBJ2-4	CSARDTSGRANIQYF	TGCAGTGCTAGAGACACTAGCGGGAGGGCGAACATTCAGTACTTC
TRBV7-6	TRBD1	few	TRBJ1-1	CASSPRTGDEAFF	TGTGCCAGCAGCCCCAGGACAGGCGATGAAGCTTTCTTT
TRBV6-2/TRBV6-3	.	.	TRBJ2-3	CASSSGMYTDTQYF	TGTGCCAGCAGTTCGGGGATGTACACAGATACGCAGTATTTT
TRBV29-1	.	many	TRBJ2-7	CSVETGTGTYEQYF	TGCAGCGTTGAAACCGGGACGGGGACCTACGAGCAGTACTTC
TRBV7-2	TRBD2	few	TRBJ2-1	CASSSLADSYNEQFF	TGTGCCAGCAGTTCCCTAGCGGACTCCTACAATGAGCAGTTCTTC
TRBV20-1	TRBD2	.	TRBJ2-3	CSARGWGGDTQYF	TGCAGTGCTAGAGGGTGGGGGGGTGATACGCAGTATTTT
TRBV7-9	.	.	TRBJ2-1	CASSTGDSDNEQFF	TGTGCCAGCAGCACCGGGGACTCAGACAATGAGCAGTTCTTC
TRBV12-3/TRBV12-4	.	few	TRBJ1-2	CASRLNQGRAGYTF	TGTGCCAGCAGGCTCAATCAGGGGCGGGCTGGCTACACCTTC
TRBV3-1	.	.	TRBJ1-2	CASSQDPLGGILYYGYTF	TGTGCCAGCAGCCAAGATCCTTTGGGGGGAATTCTTTACTATGGCTACACCTTC
TRBV2	.	.	TRBJ2-7	CASSVRDNF	TGTGCCAGCAGTGTTCGGGATAACTTC
TRBV12-3/TRBV12-4	.	many	TRBJ1-5	CASRSDGPGNQPQHF	TGTGCCAGCAGATCGGACGGTCCGGGCAATCAGCCCCAGCATTTT
TRBV20-1	TRBD1	.	TRBJ2-7	CSARDRDRGTTYEQYF	TGCAGTGCTAGAGATCGGGACAGGGGCACGACCTACGAGCAGTACTTC
TRBV3-1	TRBD1	.	TRBJ1-2	CASSQSTGDGYTF	TGTGCCAGCAGCCAGTCCACAGGGGATGGCTACACCTTC
TRBV5-1	TRBD2	few	TRBJ2-7	CASRVTSASYNEQYF	TGCGCCAGCAGAGTTACTAGCGCCTCCTACAATGAGCAGTACTTC
TRBV7-2	.	few	TRBJ2-7	CASSKGHQAVLQGREQYF	TGTGCCAGCAGTAAGGGGCATCAAGCGGTCCTACAGGGTCGCGAGCAGTACTTC